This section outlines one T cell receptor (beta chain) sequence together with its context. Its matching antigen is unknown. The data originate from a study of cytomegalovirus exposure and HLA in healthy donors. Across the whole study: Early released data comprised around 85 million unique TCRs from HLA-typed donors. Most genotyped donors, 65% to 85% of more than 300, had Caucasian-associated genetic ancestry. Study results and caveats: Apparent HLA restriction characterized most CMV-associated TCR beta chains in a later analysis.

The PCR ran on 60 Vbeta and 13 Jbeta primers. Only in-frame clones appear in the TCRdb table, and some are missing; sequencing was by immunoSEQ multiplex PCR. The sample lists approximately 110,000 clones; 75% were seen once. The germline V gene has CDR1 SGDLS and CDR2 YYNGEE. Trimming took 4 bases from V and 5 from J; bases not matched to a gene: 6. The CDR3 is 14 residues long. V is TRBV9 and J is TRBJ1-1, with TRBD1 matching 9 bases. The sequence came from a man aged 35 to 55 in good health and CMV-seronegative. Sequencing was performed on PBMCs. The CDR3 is CASSNRGPETEAFF. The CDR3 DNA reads TGTGCCAGCAGCAACAGGGGGCCGGAGACTGAAGCTTTCTTT.